This TCR beta chain was captured in a study of cytomegalovirus exposure and HLA in healthy donors. A note on this clone: The antigen is unknown.

Primers for the PCR totalled 60 Vbeta and 13 Jbeta. Sequencing used immunoSEQ multiplex PCR; TCRdb keeps in-frame clones, though not all of them. The sample consists of about 130,000 clones, less than 85% of them appearing once. The study, taken as a whole, reports: It was shown in a later analysis that HLA-associated TCR beta chains were more clonally expanded than other, equally common chains. TCR sequences were mostly rare, though some public TCRs occurred in many donors.

The germline gives CDR1 GTSNPN, CDR2 SVGIG (reference sequence). V lost 7 bases, J lost 7 bases, and 5 bases stayed unmatched. This CDR3 has 12 amino acids. All the people who gave samples were healthy bone marrow donors. Sequenced: PBMCs. This clonotype was obtained from a man aged 18-30 years in good health and CMV-seropositive. This rearrangement joins TRBV30 to TRBJ1-2; TRBD1 matches 11 bases. This CDR3 is CAFPGQGGGYTF. CDR3 nucleotide sequence: TGTGCCTTCCCGGGACAGGGGGGTGGCTACACCTTC.